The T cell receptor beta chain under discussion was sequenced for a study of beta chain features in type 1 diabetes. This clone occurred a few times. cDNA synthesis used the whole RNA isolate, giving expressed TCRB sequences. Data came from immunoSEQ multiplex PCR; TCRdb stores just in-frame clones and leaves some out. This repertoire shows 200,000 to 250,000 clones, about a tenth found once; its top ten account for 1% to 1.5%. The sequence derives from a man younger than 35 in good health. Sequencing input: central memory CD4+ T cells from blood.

CDR3 bases: TGTGCCAGCAGCCAAGATCCGTTAGCGGGAGGGGGGAACATTCAGTACTTC. Residues: CASSQDPLAGGGNIQYF. V and J are TRBV4-2 and TRBJ2-4; TRBD2 matches at 11 bases. CDR1 and CDR2 (germline): LGHNA, YNFKEQ. This CDR3 comprises 17 residues. J gave up 7 bases and V 0 bases, and 8 bases lay outside the gene matches.